A selection of T cell receptor beta chains follows, all from one sample in a study of control samples from healthy donors and cancer patients. Libraries were prepared by immunoSEQ multiplex PCR; TCRdb keeps only in-frame clonotypes and omits some of them. Here the sample spans roughly 160,000 clones, roughly 95% being singletons. The sample consisted of blood. These receptors all stem from a woman younger than 45 in good health. Each CDR3 is given with its conserved first and last residue. Each record gives: J gene, V gene, clone size, D gene, CDR3 DNA, CDR3 protein. The D gene is left open where the match is weak. The size field is filled for only some rows; it gives once, few, many or a size class.

j_call: TRBJ2-7
v_call: TRBV7-3
clone_size: -
d_call: TRBD2
cdr3_nt: TGTGCCAGCAGCCTAGCGGGAGGGCCTAGGGAGCAGTACTTC
cdr3_aa: CASSLAGGPREQYF

j_call: TRBJ2-1
v_call: TRBV2
clone_size: -
d_call: -
cdr3_nt: TGTGCCAGCAGAAAAGGTAGCGGAGAGCAGTTCTTC
cdr3_aa: CASRKGSGEQFF

j_call: TRBJ2-7
v_call: TRBV29-1
clone_size: -
d_call: -
cdr3_nt: TGCAGCGTGGGTCCAGAGGGACTCTCCTCCTACGAGCAGTACTTC
cdr3_aa: CSVGPEGLSSYEQYF

j_call: TRBJ2-7
v_call: TRBV12-3/TRBV12-4
clone_size: -
d_call: TRBD1
cdr3_nt: TGTGCCAGCAGTTTTGGGACAGCTTACGAGCAGTACTTC
cdr3_aa: CASSFGTAYEQYF

j_call: TRBJ1-1
v_call: TRBV14
clone_size: -
d_call: TRBD1
cdr3_nt: TGTGCCAGCAGCTTCAGGACAGGAATGGAGAGCACTGAAGCTTTCTTT
cdr3_aa: CASSFRTGMESTEAFF

j_call: TRBJ2-1
v_call: TRBV9
clone_size: -
d_call: -
cdr3_nt: TGTGCCAGCAGCGCCTCCTTCGATGAGCAGTTCTTC
cdr3_aa: CASSASFDEQFF

j_call: TRBJ2-1
v_call: TRBV27
clone_size: -
d_call: TRBD2
cdr3_nt: TGTGCCAGCAAGGGTGGCGGGAGAGTTTTGGAGCAGTTCTTC
cdr3_aa: CASKGGGRVLEQFF

j_call: TRBJ2-2
v_call: TRBV5-4
clone_size: -
d_call: TRBD1
cdr3_nt: TGTGCCAGCAGCCCTCCGGGACAGGGTCCCGGGGAGCTGTTTTTT
cdr3_aa: CASSPPGQGPGELFF

j_call: TRBJ2-5
v_call: TRBV6-6
clone_size: few
d_call: -
cdr3_nt: TGTGCCAGCAGTTACGTCGCCTCCTTGGGGGAGACCCAGTACTTC
cdr3_aa: CASSYVASLGETQYF

j_call: TRBJ2-7
v_call: TRBV9
clone_size: -
d_call: -
cdr3_nt: TGTGCCAGCAGCCCCCAGCTTGGGGCAAAATACGAGCAGTACTTC
cdr3_aa: CASSPQLGAKYEQYF

j_call: TRBJ2-7
v_call: TRBV5-4
clone_size: -
d_call: TRBD1
cdr3_nt: TGTGCCAGCAGCAGGGGACAGGGGCCCCACGAGCAGTACTTC
cdr3_aa: CASSRGQGPHEQYF

j_call: TRBJ1-1
v_call: TRBV3-1/TRBV3-2
clone_size: -
d_call: -
cdr3_nt: TGTGCCAGCAGCCCCCTCGGGCAGACTGAAGCTTTCTTT
cdr3_aa: CASSPLGQTEAFF

j_call: TRBJ1-2
v_call: TRBV28
clone_size: -
d_call: -
cdr3_nt: TGTGCCAGCAGTTCCCCATCCCTCACAGGGAGGAACGGCTACACCTTC
cdr3_aa: CASSSPSLTGRNGYTF

j_call: TRBJ2-1
v_call: TRBV10-3
clone_size: -
d_call: TRBD2
cdr3_nt: TGTGCCATCAGTCTGACTAGCGGGGTAGGGGATGAGCAGTTCTTC
cdr3_aa: CAISLTSGVGDEQFF

j_call: TRBJ2-4
v_call: TRBV6-1
clone_size: -
d_call: TRBD2
cdr3_nt: TGTGCCAGCAGTGAAGGCGGGGGGCCGGTTATTCAGTACTTC
cdr3_aa: CASSEGGGPVIQYF

j_call: TRBJ2-5
v_call: TRBV5-1
clone_size: -
d_call: -
cdr3_nt: TGCGCCAGCAGCTTGAATGCAAGAACAATCCAAGAGACCCAGTACTTC
cdr3_aa: CASSLNARTIQETQYF

j_call: TRBJ2-1
v_call: TRBV25-1
clone_size: -
d_call: -
cdr3_nt: TGTGCCAGCAGTGGGGGGGCTGCCAACTCCTACAATGAGCAGTTCTTC
cdr3_aa: CASSGGAANSYNEQFF

j_call: TRBJ1-3
v_call: TRBV9
clone_size: -
d_call: -
cdr3_nt: TGTGCCAGCAGCGCGGGGGGCGAGTACTCTGGAAACACCATATATTTT
cdr3_aa: CASSAGGEYSGNTIYF

j_call: TRBJ1-1
v_call: TRBV28
clone_size: -
d_call: TRBD1
cdr3_nt: TGTGCCAGCAGCGGGACAGGCGTGAACACTGAAGCTTTCTTT
cdr3_aa: CASSGTGVNTEAFF

j_call: TRBJ1-5
v_call: TRBV19
clone_size: -
d_call: -
cdr3_nt: TGTGCCAGTAGTATCAGGGGTAGCAATCAGCCCCAGCATTTT
cdr3_aa: CASSIRGSNQPQHF

j_call: TRBJ2-7
v_call: TRBV27
clone_size: -
d_call: -
cdr3_nt: TGTGCCATCCCCGGGACCTTTCTCCACGAGCAGTACTTC
cdr3_aa: CAIPGTFLHEQYF

j_call: TRBJ2-1
v_call: TRBV5-4
clone_size: -
d_call: TRBD1
cdr3_nt: TGTGCCAGCAGCCCAGGGGGTTCCAGCTCCTACAATGAGCAGTTCTTC
cdr3_aa: CASSPGGSSSYNEQFF

j_call: TRBJ1-3
v_call: TRBV4-1
clone_size: -
d_call: -
cdr3_nt: TGCGCCAGCAGCCCGCCCGGTTTGGGAAACACCATATATTTT
cdr3_aa: CASSPPGLGNTIYF

j_call: TRBJ2-7
v_call: TRBV5-1
clone_size: -
d_call: -
cdr3_nt: TGCGCCAGCAGCTTGGGGCCAGCCTACGAGCAGTACTTC
cdr3_aa: CASSLGPAYEQYF